Listed here are 16 T cell receptor beta chains from one sample, sequenced in a study of blood T cell repertoires in COVID-19. Assay: immunoSEQ multiplex PCR; the TCRdb copy retains only in-frame clones and omits some. Of 200,000 to 250,000 clones listed, roughly 85% are singletons. The sequenced material came from peripheral blood. All receptors derive from a man aged 25 to 40 who had recovered from COVID-19.

The chain joins TRBV5-1 to TRBJ2-7; D possibly corresponds to TRBD2 (5 bases). With 7 bases removed from V and 7 bases from J, the gap between germline ends came to 21 bases. Germline assignment: CDR1 SGHRS and CDR2 YFSETQ. The CDR3 is made up of 14 amino acids. The chain's CDR3 is CASQMVPQPGEQYF. DNA for the CDR3: TGCGCCAGCCAGATGGTTCCACAGCCGGGGGAGCAGTACTTC.

The chain joins TRBV24-1 to TRBJ2-3, with a possible D match to TRBD2 (6 bases). Looked up from germline, CDR1 is KGHDR and CDR2 is SFDVKD. V was shortened by 4 bases and J by 5 bases, with 21 bases between the two germline ends. This CDR3 region has 17 residues. In nucleotides, the CDR3 is TGTGCCACCAGTGACCGCCGGGACTCGCTAAGGATAGATACGCAGTATTTT. This encodes CATSDRRDSLRIDTQYF.

This chain links TRBV7-9 with TRBJ2-7; TRBD2 agrees at 16 bases. From germline, CDR1 is SEHNR and CDR2 FQNEAQ (reference sequence). The CDR3 is made up of 18 amino acids. J lost 2 bases, V lost 8 bases, and 12 bases had no gene match. DNA for the CDR3: TGTGCCAGCCCATTTCCCGGGACTAGCGGGGGGGCCACCTACGAGCAGTACTTC. Protein sequence: CASPFPGTSGGATYEQYF.

This sequence joins TRBV2 and TRBJ1-5; D is ambiguous. CDR3 length: 14 amino acids. V lost 4 bases and J lost 4, with 11 bases in between. Germline V gene data show CDR1 as SNHLY and CDR2 as FYNNEI. CDR3 in amino acids: CASSVGTVNQPQHF. The CDR3 nucleotides read TGTGCCAGCAGTGTGGGCACAGTGAATCAGCCCCAGCATTTT.

The rearrangement uses TRBV11-3 and TRBJ2-7; possibly TRBD1 for D (5 bases). The germline CDR1 and CDR2 sequences are SGHNT and YENEEA. Trimming took off 4 bases at V and 2 bases at J, with 9 bases between the two ends. The CDR3 runs 13 residues. The CDR3 nucleotides read TGTGCCAGCAGCTCTAGGGGTACCTACGAGCAGTACTTC. As protein: CASSSRGTYEQYF.

This clone was seen a single time. J is TRBJ1-3 and V is TRBV3-1 (or the pseudogene TRBV3-2); D is unclear. The V gene's germline CDR1 is LGHDT and CDR2 YNNKEL (reference sequence). The CDR3 extends over 17 amino acids. V lost 6 bases, J lost 0 bases, and 18 bases lay in between. CDR3 in amino acids: CASRGLKAQDSGNTIYF. In nucleotides, the CDR3 is TGTGCCAGCAGAGGTTTGAAGGCGCAGGACTCTGGAAACACCATATATTTT.

This clone occurred a few times. The V gene is TRBV30, the J gene TRBJ2-4, with 7 bases lining up with TRBD2. Trimming at V came to 2 bases and at J to 1 base, leaving 11 bases not matched to a gene. Germline V gives CDR1 GTSNPN, CDR2 SVGIG (reference sequence). The CDR3 contains 17 residues. The CDR3 DNA sequence: TGTGCCTGGAGTAATATTGGCGGGGGTTCGGCCAAAAACATTCAGTACTTC. It is translated as CAWSNIGGGSAKNIQYF.

The chain carries TRBV6-2 or TRBV6-3 and TRBJ1-1, with D tentatively TRBD1 (6 bases). Germline V CDR1 and CDR2: MNHEY, SVGEGT. The V and J ends lost 2 bases and 3 bases respectively, with 13 bases between them. The CDR3 is made up of 15 amino acids. The CDR3: CASSYGTGRDTEAFF. CDR3 DNA: TGTGCCAGCAGTTACGGTACAGGGAGGGACACTGAAGCTTTCTTT.

This chain joins TRBV4-1 and TRBJ1-2; the D is unclear. The ends were cut back, 1 base at V and 1 base at J, with 4 bases in the middle. CDR1 is MGHRA, CDR2 YSYEKL, per germline. This CDR3 comprises 13 residues. The CDR3 region has the DNA TGCGCCAGCAGCCAAGTACTTAACTATGGCTACACCTTC. Protein product: CASSQVLNYGYTF.

This clone was detected once. The CDR3 DNA follows: TGTGCCAGCGCCCCGGGAGGTTCATTATCAGATACGCAGTATTTT. Its translation: CASAPGGSLSDTQYF. The rearrangement joins TRBV9 to TRBJ2-3, with 7 bases fitting TRBD2. This CDR3 is built from 15 residues. Germline CDR1 SGDLS, CDR2 YYNGEE. Trimming cost V 7 bases and J 4 bases; bases outside gene matches: 12.

This clone was picked up one time. This chain connects TRBV6-5 to TRBJ2-5, with a weak D call TRBD1 (6 bases). The V and J ends lost 7 bases and 1 base respectively, with 16 bases between them. CDR1 and CDR2 from the germline V gene are MNHEY and SVGAGI. The CDR3 extends over 15 amino acids. CDR3 DNA sequence: TGTGCCAGCATAAAGTTCGACAGGCTCCAAGAGACCCAGTACTTC. Its translation: CASIKFDRLQETQYF.

The chain links TRBV18 to TRBJ1-4, with unresolved D. V lost 4 bases and J 8 bases, leaving 8 bases between the germline ends. Germline loops: CDR1 KGHSH, CDR2 LQKENI. This CDR3 is built from 12 residues. The CDR3 sequence: CASSRAGEKLFF. CDR3 coding DNA: TGTGCCAGCTCACGGGCGGGGGAAAAACTGTTTTTT.

The genes are TRBV3-1 (or the pseudogene TRBV3-2) and TRBJ2-1, with TRBD1 matching over 9 bases. The CDR3 spans 14 residues. V lost 2 bases, J lost 10 bases, and 6 bases stayed unmatched. The germline gives CDR1 LGHDT, CDR2 YNNKEL (reference sequence). In DNA, the CDR3 is TGTGCCAGCAGCCAACAACAGGGGGCGAGGGAGCAGTTCTTC. This sequence encodes CASSQQQGAREQFF.

CDR3 sequence (DNA): TGCGCCAGCAGCTCTGGCCCGGGAAGCGGGTCGGAGACCCAGTACTTC. Its protein is CASSSGPGSGSETQYF. The V and J genes are TRBV5-1 and TRBJ2-5; tentative D call: TRBD2 (6 bases). The CDR3 covers 16 residues. Germline values: CDR1 SGHRS, CDR2 YFSETQ. Trimming removed 3 bases at V and 5 bases at J, with 20 bases between.

This clone is a singleton in its sample. The chain links TRBV6-1 to TRBJ1-6; D is uncertain. Per the germline V gene, CDR1 is MNHNS and CDR2 is SASEGT. CDR3 length: 16 residues. The ends were cut back, 2 bases at V and 0 bases at J, with 8 bases in the middle. The CDR3 DNA reads as TGTGCCAGCAGTGAAACCGATAGCTCCTATAATTCACCCCTCCACTTT. Translated, it gives CASSETDSSYNSPLHF.

This clone has just a few counts. J is TRBJ1-1 and V is TRBV11-3; no definite D call. This CDR3 region has 13 residues. The V end was cut by 6 bases, the J end by 2 bases, with 10 bases between. CDR1 SGHNT and CDR2 YENEEA come from the germline V gene. The CDR3, as DNA: TGTGCCAGCAGACAAGAACCTAACACTGAAGCTTTCTTT. It translates to CASRQEPNTEAFF. The full variable domain, completed using reference TRBV11-3 and TRBJ1-1, is EAGVVQSPRYKIIEKKQPVAFWCNPISGHNTLYWYLQNLGQGPELLIRYENEEAVDDSQLPKDRFSAERLKGVDSTLKIQPAELGDSAVYLCASRQEPNTEAFFGQGTRLTVV.